This paragraph reports one T cell receptor beta chain. Participant reports of clinical history set cohort assignment. Germline V gene sequence: CDR1 SGHRS, CDR2 YFSETQ. V lost 3 bases, J lost 1 base, and 6 bases stayed unmatched. The length of the CDR3 is 15 residues. The data derive from a study of blood T cell repertoires in COVID-19. Study-wide background: PBMCs, B-cell-depleted T cells, or T cells provided the cDNA or gDNA that made up the material.

In the original analysis: Amplification from reference gene primers served as the basis for estimated nucleated cell counts. Produced via immunoSEQ multiplex PCR; TCRdb's table is partial and in-frame only. V, J and clone size were drawn from that table, and D and trimming were deduced from the DNA. The sample shows a few hundred thousand clones, 75% to 90% of them seen only once. Sequenced sample: PBMCs or T cells enriched from blood (not recorded which). This chain uses TRBV5-1 with TRBJ2-5, with TRBD1 identical over 7 bases. The TCR was taken from a woman between 50 and 59 years old who had recovered from COVID-19. The CDR3, as DNA: TGCGCCAGCAGCTGGACAAGGGGGCCCCAAGAGACCCAGTACTTC. It is translated as CASSWTRGPQETQYF.